This TCR beta chain was recovered during a study of shared clonotypes between healthy human individuals. The donors were adults (healthy and HIV-negative) with no recent acute infections or vaccinations. This CDR3 comprises 17 residues. The germline CDR1 and CDR2 sequences are MDHEN and SYDVKM. The V end was cut by 6 bases, the J end by 1 base, with 19 bases between. Using immunoSEQ multiplex PCR, the repertoire was profiled, and TCRdb retains in-frame clones only, with some absent. This sample carries hundreds of thousands of clones, around 73% of them seen once, and the ten largest clones take roughly 1.9%.

Material: memory CD4+ T cells sorted from blood. Documented subset: CD45RA-negative fraction. This clonotype was sampled from a woman aged 30 to 39 in good health. This chain joins TRBV28 and TRBJ2-4; TRBD1 or TRBD2 may be the D gene (5 bases each). The CDR3 bases are TGTGCCAGCAGCCCCCCGGGGCTAGGGCTTGCCAAAAACATTCAGTACTTC. Translation gives CASSPPGLGLAKNIQYF. The full variable domain, with the rest looked up from reference TRBV28 and TRBJ2-4, is DVKVTQSSRYLVKRTGEKVFLECVQDMDHENMFWYRQDPGLGLRLIYFSYDVKMKEKGDIPEGYSVSREKKERFSLILESASTNQTSMYLCASSPPGLGLAKNIQYFGAGTRLSVL.